The 8 T cell receptor beta chains listed next were all sequenced from one sample in a study of CD8 T cells in ankylosing spondylitis. Their antigens are not known. TCRdb independently ran MiXCR on the 5' RACE reads; one entry per CDR3 protein. The table shows about 450,000 distinct CDR3 sequences, with 26% occurring only once. Study-wide findings and caveats: Characteristic of ankylosing spondylitis blood, it appeared, was a TCR beta motif comprising roughly 8 highly homologous variants.

Sequences were obtained from blood, either unsorted or a sorted T cell fraction (not recorded which). All receptors come from a male donor with ankylosing spondylitis.

This clonotype was recorded many times. CDR3 nucleotides: TGTGCCAGCAGCCCCAGCTCCGGGGGTGAGCAGCCCCAGCATTTT. This translates into CASSPSSGGEQPQHF. The chain uses TRBV7-2 and TRBJ1-5, with D possibly being TRBD1 (5 bases). CDR1 and CDR2 (germline): SGHTA, FQGNSA. Trimming cost V 5 bases and J 7 bases, with 18 bases left between them. The CDR3 is made up of 15 amino acids. Combining the CDR3 with reference TRBV7-2 and TRBJ1-5 gives the whole variable domain GAGVSQSPSNKVTEKGKDVELRCDPISGHTALYWYRQSLGQGLEFLIYFQGNSAPDKSGLPSDRFSAERTGGSVSTLTIQRTQQEDSAVYLCASSPSSGGEQPQHFGDGTRLSIL.

J is TRBJ2-3 and V is TRBV24-1; 7 bases are shared with TRBD2. The V gene end was trimmed by 9 bases and the J gene end by 1 base; junction bases not matched to a gene: 9. The germline V gene has CDR1 KGHDR and CDR2 SFDVKD. This CDR3 has 15 residues. CDR3 coding DNA: TGTGCCACCGGGAGGGGCGGGAGCCGCACAGATACGCAGTATTTT. The encoded protein is CATGRGGSRTDTQYF.

This clonotype showed up just a few times. The genes are TRBV15 and TRBJ2-5, with unresolved D. The germline gives CDR1 LNHNV, CDR2 YYDKDF (reference sequence). This CDR3 is 12 amino acids long. Trimming left V 5 bases short and J 11 bases short, with 15 bases between. The CDR3 DNA follows: TGTGCCACCAGCGGGAAGGAAGCTATTCAGTACTTC. Translation gives CATSGKEAIQYF.

The CDR3 sequence: CASAQGSDEQYV. The CDR3 DNA reads as TGTGCCAGCGCTCAGGGTAGCGACGAGCAGTACGTC. The chain uses TRBV18 and TRBJ2-7; D assignment may be TRBD1 or TRBD2 (5 bases each). The CDR3 is 12 amino acids. The germline gives CDR1 KGHSH, CDR2 LQKENI. V lost 8 bases and J lost 5, with 13 bases in between.

This sequence joins TRBV7-2 and TRBJ2-3; D uncertain. Per the germline V gene, CDR1 is SGHTA and CDR2 is FQGNSA. This CDR3 contains 13 residues. V shed 5 bases and J shed 4 bases, with 10 bases lying between them. CDR3 in amino acids: CASSRGPPDTQYF. In DNA form, the CDR3 reads TGTGCCAGCAGCCGTGGCCCCCCAGATACGCAGTATTTT.

J is TRBJ1-4 and V is TRBV5-1; a weak D match, TRBD1 (5 bases). The germline CDR1 and CDR2 sequences are SGHRS and YFSETQ. The V and J ends lost 4 bases and 6 bases respectively, with 13 bases between them. The CDR3 has 14 residues. As DNA, the CDR3 is TGCGCCAGCAGCCCGCAGGGTAACGATGAAAAACTGTTTTTT. This encodes CASSPQGNDEKLFF.

This clonotype has a handful of counts. V is TRBV5-1 and J is TRBJ1-3; D remains ambiguous. The ends were cut back, 4 bases at V and 0 bases at J, with 8 bases in the middle. Germline-derived CDR1 and CDR2 are SGHRS and YFSETQ. This CDR3 spans 14 amino acids. CDR3 amino acids: CASSGPSSGNTIYF. In DNA form, the CDR3 reads TGCGCCAGCAGCGGTCCCAGCTCTGGAAACACCATATATTTT.

The chain employs TRBV20-1 and TRBJ2-2, with D possibly TRBD1 on 5 matching bases. The germline V gene encodes CDR1 DFQATT and CDR2 SNEGSKA (reference sequence). The CDR3 has 14 amino acids. V lost 0 bases, J lost 3 bases, and 8 bases lay in between. For the CDR3, the DNA is TGCAGTGCTAGAGATCAGGGTGACACCGGGGAGCTGTTTTTT. Its translation: CSARDQGDTGELFF.